This entry concerns a single T cell receptor beta chain. Its antigen is as yet unknown. The data stem from a study of cytomegalovirus exposure and HLA in healthy donors. The wider study: A later analysis reported the approximately 120 validation repertoires used the same platform as the approximately 660 first-cohort repertoires.

Whole-study findings and limits: Per published reports, the classifier diagnosed cytomegalovirus status with high specificity and sensitivity. Listed as cytomegalovirus-associated were approximately 160 TCR beta chains.

The donors were part of the validation cohort, which consisted of roughly 120 subjects and was separate from the first cohort of about 720 subjects. TCRdb's table, derived via immunoSEQ multiplex PCR, lists solely in-frame clones and lacks some. Here the sample spans about 150,000 clones, over 90% being singletons. V dropped 4 bases and J dropped 4; count of bases not matched to a gene: 4. From germline, CDR1 is SGHRS and CDR2 YFSETQ. The CDR3 length is 14 residues. The sequenced sample was PBMCs. V is TRBV5-1 and J is TRBJ2-1, with 8 positions matching TRBD2. This clonotype originated in a man aged 18 to 30 in good health and CMV-seropositive. The CDR3 DNA sequence: TGCGCCAGCAGCCTTAGCGGGGTTTACAATGAGCAGTTCTTC. It yields the protein CASSLSGVYNEQFF.